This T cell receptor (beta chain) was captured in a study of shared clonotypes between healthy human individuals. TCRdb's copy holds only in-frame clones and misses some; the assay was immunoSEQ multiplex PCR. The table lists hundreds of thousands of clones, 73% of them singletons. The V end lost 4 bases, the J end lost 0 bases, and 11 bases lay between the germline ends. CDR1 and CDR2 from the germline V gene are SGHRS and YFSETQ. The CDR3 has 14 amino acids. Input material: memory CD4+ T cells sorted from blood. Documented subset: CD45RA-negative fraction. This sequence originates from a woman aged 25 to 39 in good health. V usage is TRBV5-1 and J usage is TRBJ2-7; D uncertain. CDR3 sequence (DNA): TGCGCCAGCAGCCCCGGAGCTCTCTCCTACGAGCAGTACTTC. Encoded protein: CASSPGALSYEQYF.